This entry features one TCR beta chain sequence. V lost 6 bases to trimming and J lost 2 bases, with 12 bases between them. Germline CDR1 and CDR2: SGHVS and FNYEAQ. The CDR3 is 14 residues long. This sample was taken from a study of T cell repertoires in cytomegalovirus infection. Background on the study: Matching HLA type, along with CMV infection, was indicated by public TCR beta signatures.

MiXCR, applied by TCRdb to the reads, yields one record per CDR3 protein. The repertoire holds around 550,000 distinct CDR3 sequences, about 26% seen once, with approximately 13% in the top ten. Sequenced: PBMCs. This clonotype was sampled from a human donor in good health (CMV status not recorded). Some clones in this sample may be carry-over from other donors' samples. The chain couples TRBV7-6 to TRBJ2-3; D unresolved. The CDR3 coding sequence is TGTGCCAGCAGTCTATATGAGGTCACAGATACGCAGTATTTT. Amino acids: CASSLYEVTDTQYF.